The T cell receptor beta chain described here comes from a study of cytomegalovirus exposure and HLA in healthy donors. Whole-study results and caveats: Trimming of TCR beta V- and J-genes showed a link, identified in a later analysis, to a missense DCLRE1C variant. Whilst most TCR sequences proved rare, a subset of public TCRs occurred across many donors.

This PCR relied on a set of 60 Vbeta primers and 13 Jbeta primers. TCRdb's copy holds only in-frame clones and misses some; the assay was immunoSEQ multiplex PCR. Found here are some 130,000 clones, 75% to 85% of them singletons; the top ten hold around 3.3%. Worth noting for this clone: The antigen is not known.

Trimming pared 5 bases from V and 4 bases from J, leaving 9 bases between. This CDR3 has 12 residues. Germline assignment: CDR1 MNHNY and CDR2 SVGAGI (reference sequence). The TCR sequence derives from a male donor in good health and CMV-seronegative. The sample comprised PBMCs. The V and J genes are TRBV6-6 and TRBJ2-7; maybe TRBD2 (6 bases). The DNA for the CDR3 is TGTGCCAGCAGTAGCCGGGGGTACGAGCAGTACTTC. It is translated as CASSSRGYEQYF.